These T cell receptor beta chains were read from a single sample in a study of OX40 agonist ivuxolimab in advanced cancers. Sequenced by immunoSEQ multiplex PCR; TCRdb stores in-frame clones only, minus some. The sample carries some 80,000 clones, 89% recorded once. This sample comprised CD4+ or CD8+ T cells sorted from blood, obtained in a trial of the OX40 agonist ivuxolimab. Receptors were obtained from an adult with an advanced solid tumor such as melanoma, head and neck, liver or kidney cancer. Both conserved end residues are part of each CDR3. Fields, in order: J gene, clone size, D gene, V gene, CDR3 protein, CDR3 DNA. The D gene is left open where the match is weak. Some rows have no size entry. The others give once, few or many, or a class for an expanded clone.

j_call: TRBJ2-7
clone_size: NA
d_call: NA
v_call: TRBV29-1
cdr3_aa: CSVWRVDSYEQYF
cdr3_nt: TGCAGCGTTTGGAGGGTCGACTCCTACGAGCAGTACTTC

j_call: TRBJ2-1
clone_size: NA
d_call: NA
v_call: TRBV5-4
cdr3_aa: CAMAGTEIYNEQFF
cdr3_nt: TGTGCCATGGCCGGGACTGAAATTTACAATGAGCAGTTCTTC

j_call: TRBJ1-4
clone_size: NA
d_call: TRBD1
v_call: TRBV5-6
cdr3_aa: CASSNTGAGNEKLFF
cdr3_nt: TGTGCCAGCAGCAACACAGGGGCTGGTAATGAAAAACTGTTTTTT

j_call: TRBJ2-5
clone_size: NA
d_call: NA
v_call: TRBV2
cdr3_aa: CASSRDNRETQYF
cdr3_nt: TGTGCCAGCAGTCGAGACAATAGGGAGACCCAGTACTTC

j_call: TRBJ2-7
clone_size: once
d_call: NA
v_call: TRBV11-3
cdr3_aa: CASSPDPYEQYF
cdr3_nt: TGTGCCAGCAGTCCGGACCCCTACGAGCAGTACTTC

j_call: TRBJ2-3
clone_size: once
d_call: TRBD1
v_call: TRBV27
cdr3_aa: CASSKSTGVELTSTDTQYF
cdr3_nt: TGTGCCAGCAGTAAATCGACAGGGGTCGAGCTAACTAGCACAGATACGCAGTATTTT

j_call: TRBJ2-7
clone_size: once
d_call: NA
v_call: TRBV7-2
cdr3_aa: CASSPPWARGTYEQYF
cdr3_nt: TGTGCCAGCAGCCCGCCCTGGGCCCGGGGGACCTACGAGCAGTACTTC

j_call: TRBJ1-6
clone_size: once
d_call: NA
v_call: TRBV2
cdr3_aa: CASSLNVGGNSPLHF
cdr3_nt: TGTGCCAGCAGTCTTAATGTAGGAGGTAATTCACCCCTCCACTTT

j_call: TRBJ1-2
clone_size: NA
d_call: TRBD1
v_call: TRBV5-8
cdr3_aa: CASSLGSGGYYGYTF
cdr3_nt: TGTGCCAGCAGCTTGGGGTCAGGGGGCTACTATGGCTACACCTTC

j_call: TRBJ2-1
clone_size: NA
d_call: NA
v_call: TRBV5-1
cdr3_aa: CASSITSSTYNEQFF
cdr3_nt: TGCGCCAGCAGCATCACTAGCAGCACCTACAATGAGCAGTTCTTC

j_call: TRBJ2-1
clone_size: NA
d_call: NA
v_call: TRBV15
cdr3_aa: CATSFSPLYNEQFF
cdr3_nt: TGTGCCACCAGCTTTTCGCCCCTATACAATGAGCAGTTCTTC

j_call: TRBJ2-2
clone_size: NA
d_call: TRBD2
v_call: TRBV5-6
cdr3_aa: CASSLSWTSGRRGAGELFF
cdr3_nt: TGTGCCAGCAGCTTGTCATGGACTAGCGGGAGAAGGGGAGCCGGGGAGCTGTTTTTT

j_call: TRBJ1-3
clone_size: NA
d_call: NA
v_call: TRBV19
cdr3_aa: CASSSPPSYRVSGNTIYF
cdr3_nt: TGTGCCAGTAGTTCTCCTCCCTCCTACAGAGTCTCTGGAAACACCATATATTTT

j_call: TRBJ2-7
clone_size: NA
d_call: NA
v_call: TRBV7-8
cdr3_aa: CASSGTGNREQYF
cdr3_nt: TGTGCCAGCAGCGGTACAGGAAACCGGGAGCAGTACTTC

j_call: TRBJ1-4
clone_size: NA
d_call: NA
v_call: TRBV6-5
cdr3_aa: CASSRLGEKLFF
cdr3_nt: TGTGCCAGCAGTCGCCTGGGGGAAAAACTGTTTTTT

j_call: TRBJ1-1
clone_size: few
d_call: NA
v_call: TRBV5-1
cdr3_aa: CASTETVGEAFF
cdr3_nt: TGCGCCAGCACCGAGACAGTTGGTGAAGCTTTCTTT

j_call: TRBJ2-7
clone_size: NA
d_call: TRBD2
v_call: TRBV9
cdr3_aa: CASSVSSGGNYEQYF
cdr3_nt: TGTGCCAGCAGCGTATCATCGGGAGGAAACTACGAGCAGTACTTC

j_call: TRBJ1-1
clone_size: NA
d_call: NA
v_call: TRBV19
cdr3_aa: CASSPRQTNTEAFF
cdr3_nt: TGTGCCAGTAGCCCCCGCCAAACGAACACTGAAGCTTTCTTT

j_call: TRBJ2-2
clone_size: NA
d_call: NA
v_call: TRBV7-2
cdr3_aa: CASSSDRGETITGELFF
cdr3_nt: TGTGCCAGCAGCTCGGACCGAGGGGAAACGATCACCGGGGAGCTGTTTTTT

j_call: TRBJ2-5
clone_size: NA
d_call: NA
v_call: TRBV6-1
cdr3_aa: CASSGGGRETQYF
cdr3_nt: TGTGCCAGCAGCGGAGGGGGGCGGGAGACCCAGTACTTC

j_call: TRBJ1-3
clone_size: few
d_call: TRBD1
v_call: TRBV6-5
cdr3_aa: CASTRDRNGNTIYF
cdr3_nt: TGTGCCAGCACCAGGGACAGGAATGGAAACACCATATATTTT

j_call: TRBJ2-2
clone_size: NA
d_call: NA
v_call: TRBV5-4
cdr3_aa: CASSAGLSTGELFF
cdr3_nt: TGTGCCAGCAGCGCGGGACTCTCCACCGGGGAGCTGTTTTTT

j_call: TRBJ1-2
clone_size: NA
d_call: NA
v_call: TRBV5-1
cdr3_aa: CASSLGLLGPLYGYTF
cdr3_nt: TGCGCCAGCAGCTTGGGTCTTTTGGGACCGCTCTATGGCTACACCTTC

j_call: TRBJ2-2
clone_size: once
d_call: NA
v_call: TRBV18
cdr3_aa: CASSPRRPDTGELFF
cdr3_nt: TGTGCCAGCTCACCACGGCGGCCGGACACCGGGGAGCTGTTTTTT

j_call: TRBJ2-5
clone_size: few
d_call: TRBD2
v_call: TRBV9
cdr3_aa: CASSVGLAGLETQYF
cdr3_nt: TGTGCCAGCAGCGTAGGTCTAGCGGGCTTGGAGACCCAGTACTTC

j_call: TRBJ2-5
clone_size: NA
d_call: TRBD2
v_call: TRBV5-8
cdr3_aa: CASRDRVAGEETQYF
cdr3_nt: TGTGCCAGCAGGGATCGAGTAGCGGGAGAAGAGACCCAGTACTTC

j_call: TRBJ1-2
clone_size: NA
d_call: NA
v_call: TRBV5-5
cdr3_aa: CASSLEGFDGYTF
cdr3_nt: TGTGCCAGCAGCTTAGAGGGCTTCGATGGCTACACCTTC

j_call: TRBJ2-1
clone_size: NA
d_call: NA
v_call: TRBV4-1
cdr3_aa: CASSRGSGDYNEQFF
cdr3_nt: TGCGCCAGCAGCCGGGGTAGCGGAGACTACAATGAGCAGTTCTTC

j_call: TRBJ2-2
clone_size: NA
d_call: NA
v_call: TRBV5-1
cdr3_aa: CASSQQVGSTGELFF
cdr3_nt: TGCGCCAGCAGTCAACAGGTGGGGAGCACCGGGGAGCTGTTTTTT

j_call: TRBJ2-7
clone_size: NA
d_call: NA
v_call: TRBV5-1
cdr3_aa: CASSLVLGAYEQYF
cdr3_nt: TGCGCCAGCAGCTTGGTGCTAGGCGCCTACGAGCAGTACTTC

j_call: TRBJ2-3
clone_size: NA
d_call: NA
v_call: TRBV18
cdr3_aa: CASSPRGGEEGDTQYF
cdr3_nt: TGTGCCAGCTCACCACGGGGCGGAGAGGAAGGGGATACGCAGTATTTT

j_call: TRBJ2-5
clone_size: NA
d_call: TRBD2
v_call: TRBV30
cdr3_aa: CAWRDSRDYSETQYF
cdr3_nt: TGTGCCTGGAGGGACTCCCGGGACTACAGCGAGACCCAGTACTTC

j_call: TRBJ1-1
clone_size: NA
d_call: TRBD1
v_call: TRBV5-1
cdr3_aa: CASAQGALTRNTEAFF
cdr3_nt: TGCGCCAGCGCGCAGGGGGCGCTGACTCGTAACACTGAAGCTTTCTTT

j_call: TRBJ1-2
clone_size: once
d_call: NA
v_call: TRBV18
cdr3_aa: CASSQGQSRTSNYGYTF
cdr3_nt: TGTGCCAGCTCACAAGGACAGAGCAGAACTTCTAACTATGGCTACACCTTC

j_call: TRBJ2-2
clone_size: NA
d_call: TRBD1
v_call: TRBV19
cdr3_aa: CASSSGTGGSGELFF
cdr3_nt: TGTGCCAGTAGTTCGGGGACAGGGGGCTCCGGGGAGCTGTTTTTT

j_call: TRBJ1-1
clone_size: once
d_call: NA
v_call: TRBV27
cdr3_aa: CATTLTVKTEAFF
cdr3_nt: TGTGCGACAACGCTGACAGTTAAAACTGAAGCTTTCTTT

j_call: TRBJ2-3
clone_size: NA
d_call: NA
v_call: TRBV18
cdr3_aa: CASSLSPDTQYF
cdr3_nt: TGTGCCAGCTCACTCTCGCCAGATACGCAGTATTTT

j_call: TRBJ1-5
clone_size: NA
d_call: NA
v_call: TRBV10-3
cdr3_aa: CAISDRGQPQHF
cdr3_nt: TGTGCCATCAGTGACAGGGGTCAGCCCCAGCATTTT

j_call: TRBJ1-2
clone_size: few
d_call: NA
v_call: TRBV6-1
cdr3_aa: CASSEALMGNYGYTF
cdr3_nt: TGTGCCAGCAGTGAAGCGCTTATGGGGAACTATGGCTACACCTTC

j_call: TRBJ2-5
clone_size: NA
d_call: TRBD2
v_call: TRBV5-4
cdr3_aa: CASSISGRSETQYF
cdr3_nt: TGTGCCAGCAGCATAAGCGGGAGGTCGGAGACCCAGTACTTC

j_call: TRBJ2-1
clone_size: NA
d_call: TRBD2
v_call: TRBV9
cdr3_aa: CASSVVSGTVNEQFF
cdr3_nt: TGTGCCAGCAGCGTAGTAAGCGGGACGGTCAATGAGCAGTTCTTC

j_call: TRBJ2-7
clone_size: NA
d_call: NA
v_call: TRBV7-9
cdr3_aa: CASSLEGNYEQYF
cdr3_nt: TGTGCCAGCAGCTTAGAAGGGAACTACGAGCAGTACTTC

j_call: TRBJ2-7
clone_size: NA
d_call: TRBD2
v_call: TRBV12-5
cdr3_aa: CASGPGLAGGIGYEQYF
cdr3_nt: TGTGCTAGTGGCCCCGGACTAGCGGGAGGTATTGGGTACGAGCAGTACTTC

j_call: TRBJ2-1
clone_size: NA
d_call: TRBD2
v_call: TRBV5-4
cdr3_aa: CASSLDLAGGFEQFF
cdr3_nt: TGTGCCAGCAGCTTGGATCTAGCGGGAGGCTTTGAGCAGTTCTTC

j_call: TRBJ1-4
clone_size: NA
d_call: TRBD1
v_call: TRBV7-9
cdr3_aa: CASSWGQNVGEKLFF
cdr3_nt: TGTGCCAGCAGCTGGGGACAGAATGTAGGTGAAAAACTGTTTTTT

j_call: TRBJ1-1
clone_size: NA
d_call: NA
v_call: TRBV2
cdr3_aa: CASGRGGSNLGTEAFF
cdr3_nt: TGTGCCAGCGGGAGGGGGGGCAGCAACTTGGGCACTGAAGCTTTCTTT

j_call: TRBJ2-2
clone_size: NA
d_call: TRBD2
v_call: TRBV12-5
cdr3_aa: CASGFGLANTGELFF
cdr3_nt: TGTGCTAGTGGTTTTGGACTAGCGAACACCGGGGAGCTGTTTTTT

j_call: TRBJ2-7
clone_size: few
d_call: NA
v_call: TRBV5-1
cdr3_aa: CASSQNEQGGRYF
cdr3_nt: TGCGCCAGCAGCCAGAACGAACAGGGTGGGCGGTACTTC

j_call: TRBJ1-2
clone_size: few
d_call: NA
v_call: TRBV30
cdr3_aa: CAWSRSGIYGYTF
cdr3_nt: TGTGCCTGGAGTCGGTCAGGGATCTATGGCTACACCTTC

j_call: TRBJ1-2
clone_size: NA
d_call: NA
v_call: TRBV19
cdr3_aa: CASSMGPGDGYTF
cdr3_nt: TGTGCCAGTAGTATGGGCCCTGGGGATGGCTACACCTTC

j_call: TRBJ2-7
clone_size: NA
d_call: TRBD1
v_call: TRBV7-4
cdr3_aa: CASSLAPGGQGVTYEQYF
cdr3_nt: TGTGCCAGCAGCTTAGCGCCAGGCGGACAGGGGGTAACGTACGAGCAGTACTTC

j_call: TRBJ2-1
clone_size: NA
d_call: TRBD2
v_call: TRBV5-6
cdr3_aa: CASRLAGILDEQFF
cdr3_nt: TGTGCCAGCAGGCTAGCGGGAATTTTGGATGAGCAGTTCTTC

j_call: TRBJ1-5
clone_size: NA
d_call: NA
v_call: TRBV7-2
cdr3_aa: CASSLVAGPGQPQHF
cdr3_nt: TGTGCCAGCAGCTTAGTGGCCGGCCCCGGTCAGCCCCAGCATTTT